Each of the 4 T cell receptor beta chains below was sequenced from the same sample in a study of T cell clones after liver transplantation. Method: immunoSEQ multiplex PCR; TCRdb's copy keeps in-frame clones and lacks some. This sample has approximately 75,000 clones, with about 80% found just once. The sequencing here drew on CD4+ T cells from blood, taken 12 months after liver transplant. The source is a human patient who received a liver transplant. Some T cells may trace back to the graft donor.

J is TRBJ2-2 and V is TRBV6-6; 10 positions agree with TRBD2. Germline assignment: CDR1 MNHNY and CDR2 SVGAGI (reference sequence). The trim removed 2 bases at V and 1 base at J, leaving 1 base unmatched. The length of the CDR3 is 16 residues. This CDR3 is CASSYGTSVNTGELFF. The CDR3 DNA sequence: TGTGCCAGCAGTTACGGGACTAGCGTGAACACCGGGGAGCTGTTTTTT.

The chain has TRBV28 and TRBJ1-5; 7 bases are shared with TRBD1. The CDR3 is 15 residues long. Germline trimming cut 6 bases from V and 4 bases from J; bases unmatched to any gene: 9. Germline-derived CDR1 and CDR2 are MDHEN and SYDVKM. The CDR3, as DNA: TGTGCCAGCAGCTCACCGACAGGGCCTAATCAGCCCCAGCATTTT. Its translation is CASSSPTGPNQPQHF.

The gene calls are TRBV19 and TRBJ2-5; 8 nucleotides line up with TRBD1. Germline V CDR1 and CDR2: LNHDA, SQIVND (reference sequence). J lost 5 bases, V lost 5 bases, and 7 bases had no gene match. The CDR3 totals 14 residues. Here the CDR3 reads CASSARQGWETQYF. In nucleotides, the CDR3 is TGTGCCAGTAGTGCCCGACAGGGGTGGGAGACCCAGTACTTC.

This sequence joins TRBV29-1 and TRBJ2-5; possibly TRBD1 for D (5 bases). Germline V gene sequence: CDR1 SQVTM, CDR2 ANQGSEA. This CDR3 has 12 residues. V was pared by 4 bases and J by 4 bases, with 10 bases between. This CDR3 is CSVGPQGETQYF. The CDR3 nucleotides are TGCAGCGTTGGACCCCAGGGAGAGACCCAGTACTTC.